These 21 T cell receptor beta chains came from one sample sequenced in a study of T-cell memory formation after mild COVID-19. TCRdb called the 5' RACE reads again in MiXCR, with one record for every CDR3 protein. The table includes roughly 250,000 distinct CDR3 sequences, around 17% detected once. The sample comprised PBMCs or a T cell subset sorted from them (not recorded which). These receptor sequences come from a man between 18 and 29 years old who had mild COVID-19 (a few samples of this study predate the infection). Cell type and time point are not known.

This clonotype has more than one count but fewer than ten. The V call is TRBV7-2, the J call TRBJ2-5; 10 bases fit TRBD1. This CDR3 has 18 amino acids. With V trimmed by 1 base and J by 1 base, 9 bases remained unmatched. CDR1 and CDR2 (germline): SGHTA, FQGNSA. This CDR3 reads CASSLVRRQGASQETQYF. CDR3 bases: TGTGCCAGCAGCTTAGTTAGGAGACAGGGGGCGTCCCAAGAGACCCAGTACTTC.

The V and J genes are TRBV5-4 and TRBJ2-2, with 8 bases lining up with TRBD2. Trimming cost V 1 base and J 7 bases; bases outside gene matches: 9. The CDR3 is 16 amino acids. CDR1 is SGHNT, CDR2 YYREEE, per germline (reference sequence). CDR3 amino acids: CASSLYSGALFGELFF. DNA for the CDR3: TGTGCCAGCAGCTTGTATAGCGGGGCTCTTTTCGGGGAGCTGTTTTTT.

This chain joins TRBV20-1 and TRBJ2-3, with 7 nucleotides matching TRBD2. CDR1 is DFQATT, CDR2 SNEGSKA, per germline (reference sequence). This CDR3 is built from 14 residues. With V trimmed by 7 bases and J by 2 bases, 9 bases remained unmatched. The CDR3 protein is CSEVGGKTTDTQYF. In nucleotides, the CDR3 is TGCAGTGAGGTGGGGGGGAAGACCACAGATACGCAGTATTTT.

The chain combines TRBV7-6 with TRBJ1-1; 8 bases match TRBD1. The V and J ends lost 3 bases and 4 bases, in that order; junction bases with no gene match: 13. Germline CDR1 SGHVS, CDR2 FNYEAQ. There are 17 residues in the CDR3. The CDR3 loop reads CASSLGRGRGGATEAFF. As DNA, the CDR3 is TGTGCCAGCAGCTTGGGCAGGGGGCGCGGAGGAGCCACTGAAGCTTTCTTT.

CDR3: CASSWRTGLGETQYF. DNA of the CDR3: TGTGCCAGCAGTTGGAGGACAGGCCTAGGGGAGACCCAGTACTTC. V is TRBV6-6 and J is TRBJ2-5; 7 bases line up with TRBD1. The CDR3 is 15 amino acids. Trimming at V came to 4 bases and at J to 5 bases, leaving 10 bases not matched to a gene. Germline V gene data show CDR1 as MNHNY and CDR2 as SVGAGI (reference sequence).

The chain links TRBV7-9 to TRBJ2-3; D is uncertain. Trimming left V 7 bases short and J 1 base short, with 9 bases between. CDR3 length: 13 amino acids. Germline CDR1 and CDR2: SEHNR and FQNEAQ (reference sequence). The CDR3 bases are TGTGCCAGCAACTTCGCCGGCACAGATACGCAGTATTTT. It codes for CASNFAGTDTQYF.

Many counts were recorded for this clonotype. V and J are TRBV24-1 and TRBJ1-1; TRBD1 might be the D (5 bases). This CDR3 contains 13 residues. The ends were cut back, 7 bases at V and 5 bases at J, with 13 bases in the middle. Germline loops: CDR1 KGHDR, CDR2 SFDVKD. The CDR3 DNA is TGTGCCACCAGCCAGGGTGAAGTGACTGAAGCTTTCTTT. Protein product: CATSQGEVTEAFF.

This sequence joins TRBV5-1 and TRBJ1-1, with D tentatively TRBD1 (5 bases). CDR3 length equals 14 residues. Germline V CDR1 and CDR2: SGHRS, YFSETQ. Trimming left V 2 bases short and J 4 bases short, with 12 bases between. CDR3 sequence: CASSFGGLATEAFF. CDR3 DNA: TGCGCCAGCAGCTTTGGGGGATTAGCCACTGAAGCTTTCTTT.

This clonotype was counted at least ten times. The chain has TRBV12-3 or TRBV12-4 and TRBJ2-5, with D perhaps assigned TRBD1 or TRBD2 (7 bases each). The CDR3 is made up of 15 amino acids. Trimming took 5 bases from V and 2 from J, leaving 15 bases between them. In DNA, the CDR3 is TGTGCCAGCAGTCCAGGGGGGGGGAGGCAAGAGACCCAGTACTTC. This codes for CASSPGGGRQETQYF.

This clonotype has only a few counts. The chain combines TRBV20-1 with TRBJ1-1; possibly TRBD1 for D (5 bases). The CDR3 is 11 residues long. The germline CDR1 and CDR2 sequences are DFQATT and SNEGSKA (reference sequence). V dropped 3 bases and J dropped 8 bases, with 10 bases sitting between them. The CDR3: CSARGQVEAFF. Written as DNA, the CDR3 is TGCAGTGCTAGGGGGCAGGTAGAAGCTTTCTTT.

CDR3: CASSRPPGGWHGNTIYF. In DNA form, the CDR3 reads TGTGCCAGCAGCCGCCCCCCCGGTGGCTGGCATGGAAACACCATATATTTT. The chain recombines TRBV4-2 with TRBJ1-3; D not certain. V lost 4 bases and J lost 3, with 19 bases in between. Germline CDR1 LGHNA, CDR2 YNFKEQ. This CDR3 is built from 17 residues.

The V call is TRBV3-1, the J call TRBJ2-5, with D unresolved. Germline CDR1 LGHDT, CDR2 YNNKEL (reference sequence). Trimming cost V 1 base and J 4 bases, with 7 bases left between them. This CDR3 comprises 13 residues. As DNA, the CDR3 is TGTGCCAGCAGCCAAGCAGCTGTAGAGACCCAGTACTTC. It specifies CASSQAAVETQYF.

This clonotype was recorded a few times. CDR3 in amino acids: CAISESQNNEQFF. Written as DNA, the CDR3 is TGTGCCATCAGTGAGTCCCAGAACAATGAGCAGTTCTTC. This chain joins TRBV10-3 and TRBJ2-1, with D hard to call. Trimming cost V 0 bases and J 5 bases, with 5 bases left between them. CDR3 size: 13 residues. Germline V gene data show CDR1 as ENHRY and CDR2 as SYGVKD.

This clonotype was counted only a few times. The chain joins TRBV7-9 to TRBJ1-6; D might be TRBD1 (5 bases). V lost 0 bases and J lost 10, with 10 bases in between. The CDR3 is 14 amino acids. Per the germline V gene, CDR1 is SEHNR and CDR2 is FQNEAQ (reference sequence). The DNA of the CDR3 is TGTGCCAGCAGCTTAGCGGCAGGGCTCTCACCCCTCCACTTT. Residues: CASSLAAGLSPLHF.

This clonotype was counted ten times or more. CDR3 in amino acids: CASTPQAGESPLHF. CDR3 DNA: TGTGCCAGCACCCCCCAGGCAGGGGAATCACCCCTCCACTTT. This sequence joins TRBV7-4 and TRBJ1-6; TRBD1 might be the D (6 bases). This CDR3 contains 14 residues. V lost 7 bases and J 10 bases, leaving 17 bases between the germline ends. Germline V gene data show CDR1 as SGHVT and CDR2 as SQSDAQ. The whole variable domain, remainder taken from reference TRBV7-4 and TRBJ1-6, is GAGVSQSPRYKVAKRGRDVALRCDSISGHVTLYWYRQTLGQGSEVLTYSQSDAQRDKSGRPSGRFSAERPERSVSTLKIQRTEQGDSAVYLCASTPQAGESPLHFGNGTRLTVT.

This clonotype was found a few times. This chain links TRBV7-9 with TRBJ2-5, with 7 nucleotides matching TRBD2. CDR1 is SEHNR and CDR2 is FQNEAQ in the germline V gene (reference sequence). This CDR3 contains 15 residues. Germline trimming cut 8 bases from V and 4 bases from J; bases unmatched to any gene: 13. DNA for the CDR3: TGTGCCAGCTCCAGGCAGCGGGGTTTCAGAGAGACCCAGTACTTC. Its translation: CASSRQRGFRETQYF. Based on the CDR3 plus reference TRBV7-9 and TRBJ2-5, the full variable domain is DTGVSQNPRHKITKRGQNVTFRCDPISEHNRLYWYRQTLGQGPEFLTYFQNEAQLEKSRLLSDRFSAERPKGSFSTLEIQRTEQGDSAMYLCASSRQRGFRETQYFGPGTRLLVL.

The chain has TRBV6-4 and TRBJ1-5; D might be TRBD1 (6 bases). Trimming removed 3 bases from V and 6 bases from J, with 12 bases in between. Per germline, CDR1 MRHNA and CDR2 SNTAGT. The CDR3 spans 14 residues. The chain's CDR3 is CASSEQGKGQPQHF. The CDR3 nucleotides are TGTGCCAGCAGTGAACAGGGAAAGGGTCAGCCCCAGCATTTT.

The table lists this clonotype with a few counts. The chain joins TRBV28 to TRBJ2-1; D remains ambiguous. The V end was cut by 7 bases, the J end by 6 bases, with 4 bases between. The CDR3 consists of 10 residues. Germline V CDR1 and CDR2: MDHEN, SYDVKM. The CDR3 DNA sequence: TGTGCCAGCACCCCCAATGAGCAGTTCTTC. This translates into CASTPNEQFF.

The V gene is TRBV5-1, the J gene TRBJ1-5, with TRBD1 identical over 8 bases. Trimming removed 4 bases from V and 3 bases from J; junction bases left unmatched: 6. The CDR3 sequence is 15 residues long. Germline-derived CDR1 and CDR2 are SGHRS and YFSETQ. This CDR3 reads CASSLRGLVNQPQHF. The CDR3 coding sequence is TGCGCCAGCAGCCTCAGGGGGCTCGTCAATCAGCCCCAGCATTTT.

Many counts were recorded for this clonotype. The rearrangement links TRBV6-5 to TRBJ1-2, with D possibly matching TRBD1 (6 bases). Germline V gives CDR1 MNHEY, CDR2 SVGAGI. This CDR3 contains 13 residues. With 6 bases removed from V and 4 bases from J, the gap between germline ends came to 12 bases. CDR3 DNA: TGTGCCAGCAGAGCCGGACAGTTCTATGGCTACACCTTC. It encodes CASRAGQFYGYTF.

The V call is TRBV4-3, the J call TRBJ2-5; possibly TRBD2 for D (7 bases). V was trimmed by 6 bases and J by 1 base, leaving 15 bases between them. The CDR3 has 15 residues. CDR1 LGHNA and CDR2 YSLEER come from the germline V gene. The CDR3 DNA follows: TGCGCCAGCAGTCCACGGAGGGGGGGCCAAGAGACCCAGTACTTC. This translates into CASSPRRGGQETQYF.